This T cell receptor beta chain was observed in a study of cytomegalovirus exposure and HLA in healthy donors. Across the study: In an early release, HLA-typed donors contributed about 80 million unique TCR sequences.

In the case of this clone: Antigen: not known.

Points from the study as a whole: In a later analysis, common viral pathogens appeared linked to several of the most significant clusters. Presence/absence analyses took donor sequencing depth as roughly uniform.

Germline loops: CDR1 MNHNS, CDR2 SASEGT. The trim removed 7 bases at V and 0 bases at J, leaving 5 bases unmatched. The CDR3 extends over 14 amino acids. PCR involved 60 Vbeta and 13 Jbeta primers. The repertoire was sequenced with immunoSEQ multiplex PCR; TCRdb's copy has only in-frame clones and lacks some. This table has about 130,000 clones, approximately 61% appearing once. Sequences were obtained from PBMCs. The chain links TRBV6-1 to TRBJ1-1; TRBD1 matches 7 bases. This receptor was identified in a human donor in good health. The CDR3 bases are TGTGCCAGCACTAGACAGGGCGTGAACACTGAAGCTTTCTTT. It encodes CASTRQGVNTEAFF.